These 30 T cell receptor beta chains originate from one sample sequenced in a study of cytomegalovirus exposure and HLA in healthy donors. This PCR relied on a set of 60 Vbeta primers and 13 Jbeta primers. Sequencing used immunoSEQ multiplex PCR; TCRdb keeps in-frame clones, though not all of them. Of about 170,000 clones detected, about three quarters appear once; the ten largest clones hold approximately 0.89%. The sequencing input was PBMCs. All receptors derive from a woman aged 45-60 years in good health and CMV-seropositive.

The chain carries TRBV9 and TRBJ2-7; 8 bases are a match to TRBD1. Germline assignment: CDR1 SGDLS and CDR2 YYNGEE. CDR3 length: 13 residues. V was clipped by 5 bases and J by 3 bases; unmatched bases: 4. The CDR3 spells CASSVTGDYEQYF. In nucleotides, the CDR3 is TGTGCCAGCAGTGTGACAGGGGACTACGAGCAGTACTTC.

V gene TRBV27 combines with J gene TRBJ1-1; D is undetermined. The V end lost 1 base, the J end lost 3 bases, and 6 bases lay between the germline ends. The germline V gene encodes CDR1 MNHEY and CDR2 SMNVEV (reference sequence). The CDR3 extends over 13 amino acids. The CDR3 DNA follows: TGTGCCAGCAGTTTATATCTCTACACTGAAGCTTTCTTT. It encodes CASSLYLYTEAFF.

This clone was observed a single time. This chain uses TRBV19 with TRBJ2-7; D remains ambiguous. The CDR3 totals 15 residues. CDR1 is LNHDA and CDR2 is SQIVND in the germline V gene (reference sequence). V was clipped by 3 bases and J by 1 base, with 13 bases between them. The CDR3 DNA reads TGTGCCAGTAGTATTGCGGCAGTTTTATCCTACGAGCAGTACTTC. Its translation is CASSIAAVLSYEQYF.

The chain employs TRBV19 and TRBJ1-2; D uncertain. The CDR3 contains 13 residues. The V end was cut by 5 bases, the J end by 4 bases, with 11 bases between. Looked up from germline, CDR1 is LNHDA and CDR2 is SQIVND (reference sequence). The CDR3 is CASSVQVSYGYTF. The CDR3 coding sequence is TGTGCCAGTAGTGTACAAGTATCCTATGGCTACACCTTC. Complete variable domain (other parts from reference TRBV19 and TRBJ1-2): DGGITQSPKYLFRKEGQNVTLSCEQNLNHDAMYWYRQDPGQGLRLIYYSQIVNDFQKGDIAEGYSVSREKKESFPLTVTSAQKNPTAFYLCASSVQVSYGYTFGSGTRLTVV.

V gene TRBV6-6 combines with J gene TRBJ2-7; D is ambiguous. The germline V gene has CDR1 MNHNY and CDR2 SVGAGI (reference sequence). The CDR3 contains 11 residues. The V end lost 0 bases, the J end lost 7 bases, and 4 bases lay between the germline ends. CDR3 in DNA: TGTGCCAGCAGTTACTCCAGGGAGCAGTACTTC. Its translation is CASSYSREQYF.

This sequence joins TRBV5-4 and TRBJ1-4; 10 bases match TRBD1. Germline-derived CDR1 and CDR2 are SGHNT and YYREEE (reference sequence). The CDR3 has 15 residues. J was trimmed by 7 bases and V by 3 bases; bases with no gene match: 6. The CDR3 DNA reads TGTGCCAGCAGCTCAACGGACAGGGGGGCTGAAAAACTGTTTTTT. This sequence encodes CASSSTDRGAEKLFF. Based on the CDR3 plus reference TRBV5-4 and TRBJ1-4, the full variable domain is ETGVTQSPTHLIKTRGQQVTLRCSSQSGHNTVSWYQQALGQGPQFIFQYYREEENGRGNFPPRFSGLQFPNYSSELNVNALELDDSALYLCASSSTDRGAEKLFFGSGTQLSVL.

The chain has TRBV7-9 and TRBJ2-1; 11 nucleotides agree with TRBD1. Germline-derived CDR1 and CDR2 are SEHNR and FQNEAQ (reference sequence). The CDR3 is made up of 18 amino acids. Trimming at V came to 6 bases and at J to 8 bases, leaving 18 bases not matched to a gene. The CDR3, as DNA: TGTGCCAGCAGTCTTCGCCGGGACAGGGGGAATTTTAGGGATGAGCAGTTCTTC. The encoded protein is CASSLRRDRGNFRDEQFF. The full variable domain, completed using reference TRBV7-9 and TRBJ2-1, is DTGVSQNPRHKITKRGQNVTFRCDPISEHNRLYWYRQTLGQGPEFLTYFQNEAQLEKSRLLSDRFSAERPKGSFSTLEIQRTEQGDSAMYLCASSLRRDRGNFRDEQFFGPGTRLTVL.

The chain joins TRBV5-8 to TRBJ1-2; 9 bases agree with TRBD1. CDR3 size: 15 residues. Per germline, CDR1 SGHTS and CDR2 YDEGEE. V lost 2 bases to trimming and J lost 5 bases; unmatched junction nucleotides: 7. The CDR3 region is CASSLPLTGGYGYTF. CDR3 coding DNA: TGTGCCAGCAGCTTACCGCTGACAGGGGGTTATGGCTACACCTTC.

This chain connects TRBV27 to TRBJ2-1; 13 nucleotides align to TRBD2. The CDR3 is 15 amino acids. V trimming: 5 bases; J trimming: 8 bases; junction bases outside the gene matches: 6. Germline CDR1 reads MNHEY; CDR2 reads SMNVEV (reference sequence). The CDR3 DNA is TGTGCCAGCAGTCCGACTAGCGGGAGGTTGTATGAGCAGTTCTTC. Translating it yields CASSPTSGRLYEQFF.

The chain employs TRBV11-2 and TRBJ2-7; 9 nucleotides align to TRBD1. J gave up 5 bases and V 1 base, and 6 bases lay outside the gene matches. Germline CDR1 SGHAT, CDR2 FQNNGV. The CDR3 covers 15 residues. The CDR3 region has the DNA TGTGCCAGCAGCTTAGGTGGGACAGGGTTACACGAGCAGTACTTC. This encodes CASSLGGTGLHEQYF.

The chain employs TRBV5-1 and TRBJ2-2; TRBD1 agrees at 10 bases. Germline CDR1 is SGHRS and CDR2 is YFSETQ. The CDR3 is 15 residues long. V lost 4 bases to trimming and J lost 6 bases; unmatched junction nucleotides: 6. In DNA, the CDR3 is TGCGCCAGCAGCCGACAGGGGGCGCGGGCCGGGGAGCTGTTTTTT. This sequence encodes CASSRQGARAGELFF.

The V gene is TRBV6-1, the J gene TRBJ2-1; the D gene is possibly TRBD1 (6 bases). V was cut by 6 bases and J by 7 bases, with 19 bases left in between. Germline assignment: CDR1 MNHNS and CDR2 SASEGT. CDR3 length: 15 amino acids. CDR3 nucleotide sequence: TGTGCCAGCAGGAGAGGGGGTCTTGAGTTGAATGAGCAGTTCTTC. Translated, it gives CASRRGGLELNEQFF.

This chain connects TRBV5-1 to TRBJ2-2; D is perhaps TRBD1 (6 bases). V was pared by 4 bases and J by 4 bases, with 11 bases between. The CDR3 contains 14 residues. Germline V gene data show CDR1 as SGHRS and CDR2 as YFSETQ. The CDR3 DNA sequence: TGCGCCAGCAGCACGATGGACAGCACCGGGGAGCTGTTTTTT. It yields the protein CASSTMDSTGELFF.

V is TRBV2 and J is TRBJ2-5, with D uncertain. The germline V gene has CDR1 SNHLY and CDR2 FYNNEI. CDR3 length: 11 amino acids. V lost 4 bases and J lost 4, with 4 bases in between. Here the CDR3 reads CASSVRETQYF. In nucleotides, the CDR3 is TGTGCCAGCAGTGTCCGAGAGACCCAGTACTTC.

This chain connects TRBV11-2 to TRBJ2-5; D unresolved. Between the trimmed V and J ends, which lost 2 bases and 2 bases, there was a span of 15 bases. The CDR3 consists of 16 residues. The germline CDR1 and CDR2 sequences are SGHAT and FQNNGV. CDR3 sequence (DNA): TGTGCCAGCAGCTTATATCGAGGCGCGCAGCAAGAGACCCAGTACTTC. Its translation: CASSLYRGAQQETQYF.

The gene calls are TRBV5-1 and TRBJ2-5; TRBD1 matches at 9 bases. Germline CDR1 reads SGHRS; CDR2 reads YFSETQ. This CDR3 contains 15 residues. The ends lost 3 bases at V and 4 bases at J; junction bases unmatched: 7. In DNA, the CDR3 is TGCGCCAGCAGCTCGTCCGGGACAGGGCCAGAGACCCAGTACTTC. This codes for CASSSSGTGPETQYF.

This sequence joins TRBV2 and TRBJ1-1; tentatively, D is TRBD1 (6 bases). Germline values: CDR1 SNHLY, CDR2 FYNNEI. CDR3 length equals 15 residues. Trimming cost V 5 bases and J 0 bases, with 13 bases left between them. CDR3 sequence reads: CASSPDTGLNTEAFF. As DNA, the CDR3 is TGTGCCAGCAGTCCTGACACAGGGCTGAACACTGAAGCTTTCTTT.

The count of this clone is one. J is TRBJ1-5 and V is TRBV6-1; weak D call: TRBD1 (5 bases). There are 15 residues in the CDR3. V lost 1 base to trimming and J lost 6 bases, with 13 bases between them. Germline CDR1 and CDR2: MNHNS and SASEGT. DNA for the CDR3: TGTGCCAGCAGTGAAGGGGGCAATATAGGTCAGCCCCAGCATTTT. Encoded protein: CASSEGGNIGQPQHF.

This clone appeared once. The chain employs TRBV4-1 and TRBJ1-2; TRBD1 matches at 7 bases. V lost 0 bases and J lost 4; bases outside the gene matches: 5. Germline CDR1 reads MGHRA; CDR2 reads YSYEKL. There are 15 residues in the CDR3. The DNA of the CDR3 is TGCGCCAGCAGCCAAGAACTCCGGGACAGCTATGGCTACACCTTC. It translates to CASSQELRDSYGYTF.

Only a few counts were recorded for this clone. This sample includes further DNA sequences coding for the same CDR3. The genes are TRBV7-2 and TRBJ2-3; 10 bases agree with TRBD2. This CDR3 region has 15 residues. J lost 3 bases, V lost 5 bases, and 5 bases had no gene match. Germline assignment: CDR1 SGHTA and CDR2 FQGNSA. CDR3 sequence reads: CASSPAGGPTDTQYF. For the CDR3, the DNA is TGTGCCAGCAGCCCAGCGGGGGGGCCGACAGATACGCAGTATTTT.

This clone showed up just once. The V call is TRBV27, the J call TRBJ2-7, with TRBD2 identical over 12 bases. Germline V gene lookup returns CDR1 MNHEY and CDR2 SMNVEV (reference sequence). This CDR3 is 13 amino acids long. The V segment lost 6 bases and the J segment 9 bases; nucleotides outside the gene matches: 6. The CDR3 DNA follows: TGTGCCAGCAGGGCTAGCGGGGGGGCAGGGCAGTACTTC. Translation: CASRASGGAGQYF.

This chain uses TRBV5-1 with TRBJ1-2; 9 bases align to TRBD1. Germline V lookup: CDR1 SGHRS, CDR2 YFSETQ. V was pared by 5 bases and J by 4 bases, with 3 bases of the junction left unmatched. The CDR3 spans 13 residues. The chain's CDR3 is CASSSDRGYGYTF. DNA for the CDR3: TGCGCCAGCAGTTCGGACAGGGGCTATGGCTACACCTTC.

CDR3 bases: TGTGCCAGCAGCCCTTTAGCGGGAGCGGCGAATGAGCAGTTCTTC. Amino acids: CASSPLAGAANEQFF. The chain joins TRBV16 to TRBJ2-1; 9 nucleotides match TRBD2. The CDR3 has 15 residues. Germline lookup yields CDR1 KGHSY and CDR2 FQNENV. J lost 7 bases, V lost 4 bases, and 8 bases had no gene match. Full variable domain (missing parts from reference TRBV16 and TRBJ2-1): GEEVAQTPKHLVRGEGQKAKLYCAPIKGHSYVFWYQQVLKNEFKFLISFQNENVFDETGMPKERFSAKCLPNSPCSLEIQATKLEDSAVYFCASSPLAGAANEQFFGPGTRLTVL.

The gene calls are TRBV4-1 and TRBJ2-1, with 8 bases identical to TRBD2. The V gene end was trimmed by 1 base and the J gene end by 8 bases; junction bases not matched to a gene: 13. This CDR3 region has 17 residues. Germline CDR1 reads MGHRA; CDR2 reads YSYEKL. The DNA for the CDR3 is TGCGCCAGCAGCCAAGGTACCGGGACTAGTGGTAAGGATGAGCAGTTCTTC. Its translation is CASSQGTGTSGKDEQFF.

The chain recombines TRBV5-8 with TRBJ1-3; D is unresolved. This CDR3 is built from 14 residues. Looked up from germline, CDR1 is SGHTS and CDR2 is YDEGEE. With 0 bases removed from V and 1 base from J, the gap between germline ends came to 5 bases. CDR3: CASSLAGSGNTIYF. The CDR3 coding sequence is TGTGCCAGCAGCTTGGCGGGATCTGGAAACACCATATATTTT. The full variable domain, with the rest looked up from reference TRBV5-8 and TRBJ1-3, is EAGVTQSPTHLIKTRGQQATLRCSPISGHTSVYWYQQALGLGLQFLLWYDEGEERNRGNFPPRFSGRQFPNYSSELNVNALELEDSALYLCASSLAGSGNTIYFGEGSWLTVV.

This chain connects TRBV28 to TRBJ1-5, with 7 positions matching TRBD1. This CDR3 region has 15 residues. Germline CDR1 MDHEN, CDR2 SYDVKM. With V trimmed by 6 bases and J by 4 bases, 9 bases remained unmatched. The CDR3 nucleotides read TGTGCCAGCAGCTCCCCACAGGGGCCTAATCAGCCCCAGCATTTT. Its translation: CASSSPQGPNQPQHF.

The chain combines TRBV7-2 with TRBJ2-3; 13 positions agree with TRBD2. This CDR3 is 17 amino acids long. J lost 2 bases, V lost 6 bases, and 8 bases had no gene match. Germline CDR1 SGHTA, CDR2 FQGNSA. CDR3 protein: CASRPTSGGAVTDTQYF. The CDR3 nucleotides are TGTGCCAGCAGGCCAACTAGCGGGGGGGCTGTCACAGATACGCAGTATTTT.

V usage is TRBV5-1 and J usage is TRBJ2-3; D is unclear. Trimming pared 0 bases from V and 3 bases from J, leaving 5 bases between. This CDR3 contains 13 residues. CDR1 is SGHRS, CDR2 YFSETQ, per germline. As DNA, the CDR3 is TGCGCCAGCAGCTTGGCGGTTACAGATACGCAGTATTTT. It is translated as CASSLAVTDTQYF. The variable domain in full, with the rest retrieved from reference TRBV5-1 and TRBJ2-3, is KAGVTQTPRYLIKTRGQQVTLSCSPISGHRSVSWYQQTPGQGLQFLFEYFSETQRNKGNFPGRFSGRQFSNSRSEMNVSTLELGDSALYLCASSLAVTDTQYFGPGTRLTVL.

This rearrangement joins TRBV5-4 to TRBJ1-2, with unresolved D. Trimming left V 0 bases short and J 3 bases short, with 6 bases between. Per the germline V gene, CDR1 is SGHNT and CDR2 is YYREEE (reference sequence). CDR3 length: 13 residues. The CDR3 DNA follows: TGTGCCAGCAGCTTGGACAGCTACTATGGCTACACCTTC. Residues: CASSLDSYYGYTF.

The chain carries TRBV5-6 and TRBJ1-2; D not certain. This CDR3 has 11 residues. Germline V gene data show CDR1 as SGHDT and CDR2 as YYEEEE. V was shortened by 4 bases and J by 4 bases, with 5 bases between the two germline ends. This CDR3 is CASSLRYGYTF. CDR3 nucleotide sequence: TGTGCCAGCAGCCTGCGCTATGGCTACACCTTC.